This is a list of T cell receptor beta chains from one sample in a study of blood T cell repertoires in COVID-19. Method: immunoSEQ multiplex PCR; TCRdb's copy keeps in-frame clones and lacks some. The table records under 300,000 clones, over 75% of them present only once. The sample was peripheral blood. The receptors originated from a human donor in a cohort sampled during active COVID-19. CDR3s include the opening cysteine and the closing phenylalanine or tryptophan. A D gene is named only where the DNA matches it firmly. The size field is filled for only some rows; it gives once, few, many or a size class.

j_call: TRBJ2-2
v_call: TRBV28
cdr3_length: 15
clone_size: few
d_call: .
cdr3_nt: TGTGCCAGCAGAAGGGCAGGGCCAAACACCGGGGAGCTGTTTTTT
cdr3_aa: CASRRAGPNTGELFF

j_call: TRBJ2-5
v_call: TRBV11-2
cdr3_length: 15
clone_size: .
d_call: .
cdr3_nt: TGTGCCAGCAGTTACAGCCGACAGTTCCAAGAGACCCAGTACTTC
cdr3_aa: CASSYSRQFQETQYF

j_call: TRBJ2-7
v_call: TRBV11-2
cdr3_length: 16
clone_size: once
d_call: .
cdr3_nt: TGTGCCAGCAGCTTAGAGGGTACTAGTATATCCTACGAGCAGTACTTC
cdr3_aa: CASSLEGTSISYEQYF

j_call: TRBJ2-1
v_call: TRBV9
cdr3_length: 14
clone_size: .
d_call: .
cdr3_nt: TGTGCCAGCAGCGTAGTTACAGCCTCTCATGAGCAGTTCTTC
cdr3_aa: CASSVVTASHEQFF

j_call: TRBJ2-2
v_call: TRBV19
cdr3_length: 15
clone_size: once
d_call: .
cdr3_nt: TGTGCCAGTACCGCTCGTGGGAGCCGGGGCGGGGAGCTGTTTTTT
cdr3_aa: CASTARGSRGGELFF

j_call: TRBJ2-3
v_call: TRBV5-1
cdr3_length: 17
clone_size: .
d_call: TRBD2
cdr3_nt: TGCGCCAGCAGCTTGGAAGCCCCTAGCGGGACTGGAGATACGCAGTATTTT
cdr3_aa: CASSLEAPSGTGDTQYF

j_call: TRBJ2-1
v_call: TRBV24-1
cdr3_length: 16
clone_size: .
d_call: TRBD2
cdr3_nt: TGTGCCACCAGTTCCCCCGGGACTAGCGGGATCGATGAGCAGTTCTTC
cdr3_aa: CATSSPGTSGIDEQFF

j_call: TRBJ2-1
v_call: TRBV24-1
cdr3_length: 15
clone_size: .
d_call: .
cdr3_nt: TGTGCCACCAGTGGATCAGGGATCGGTGACAATGAGCAGTTCTTC
cdr3_aa: CATSGSGIGDNEQFF

j_call: TRBJ1-1
v_call: TRBV19
cdr3_length: 13
clone_size: once
d_call: TRBD1
cdr3_nt: TGTGCCAGTAGTTCGGACAGGCAAACTGAAGCTTTCTTT
cdr3_aa: CASSSDRQTEAFF

j_call: TRBJ1-3
v_call: TRBV6-1
cdr3_length: 16
clone_size: .
d_call: .
cdr3_nt: TGTGCCAGCAGTGGGGGGGGGCCGGTCTCTGGAAACACCATATATTTT
cdr3_aa: CASSGGGPVSGNTIYF

j_call: TRBJ2-1
v_call: TRBV12-3/TRBV12-4
cdr3_length: 12
clone_size: once
d_call: .
cdr3_nt: TGTGCCAGCAAGAGCTCCTACAATGAGCAGTTCTTC
cdr3_aa: CASKSSYNEQFF

j_call: TRBJ2-3
v_call: TRBV6-5
cdr3_length: 14
clone_size: .
d_call: .
cdr3_nt: TGTGCCAGCAGTTACTATTCAGGCACAGATACGCAGTATTTT
cdr3_aa: CASSYYSGTDTQYF

j_call: TRBJ2-7
v_call: TRBV27
cdr3_length: 14
clone_size: .
d_call: TRBD2
cdr3_nt: TGTGCCAGCAGTTTACGGGAGGGGGTCTACGAGCAGTACTTC
cdr3_aa: CASSLREGVYEQYF

j_call: TRBJ2-7
v_call: TRBV2
cdr3_length: 14
clone_size: .
d_call: TRBD1
cdr3_nt: TGTGCCAGCAGTGAACAGGGGGAATCCTACGAGCAGTACTTC
cdr3_aa: CASSEQGESYEQYF

j_call: TRBJ2-1
v_call: TRBV6-5
cdr3_length: 12
clone_size: .
d_call: .
cdr3_nt: TGTGCCAGCAGCCAGCAGGGCCATGAGCAGTTCTTC
cdr3_aa: CASSQQGHEQFF

j_call: TRBJ2-3
v_call: TRBV19
cdr3_length: 12
clone_size: .
d_call: TRBD2
cdr3_nt: TGTGCCAGTCGGGCCAGAGCGGGAGGTCAGTATTTT
cdr3_aa: CASRARAGGQYF

j_call: TRBJ1-2
v_call: TRBV4-2
cdr3_length: 14
clone_size: .
d_call: TRBD1
cdr3_nt: TGTGCCAGCAGCCAGACAGGGACAGGGCCTGGCTACACCTTC
cdr3_aa: CASSQTGTGPGYTF

j_call: TRBJ2-2
v_call: TRBV7-9
cdr3_length: 12
clone_size: .
d_call: .
cdr3_nt: TGTGCCAGCCGAGCGAACACCGGGGAGCTGTTTTTT
cdr3_aa: CASRANTGELFF

j_call: TRBJ1-1
v_call: TRBV4-3
cdr3_length: 16
clone_size: few
d_call: .
cdr3_nt: TGCGCCAGCAGCCAAGAAGGGGGTGCCTTAAACACTGAAGCTTTCTTT
cdr3_aa: CASSQEGGALNTEAFF

j_call: TRBJ1-4
v_call: TRBV11-2
cdr3_length: 13
clone_size: .
d_call: .
cdr3_nt: TGTGCCAGCAGCTTAGGTAGTAGAGTAAAACTGTTTTTT
cdr3_aa: CASSLGSRVKLFF

j_call: TRBJ2-6
v_call: TRBV6-2/TRBV6-3
cdr3_length: 17
clone_size: .
d_call: .
cdr3_nt: TGTGCCAGCAGTTACGGGGCCCCCTTCTCTGGGGCCAACGTCCTGACTTTC
cdr3_aa: CASSYGAPFSGANVLTF

j_call: TRBJ2-3
v_call: TRBV9
cdr3_length: 16
clone_size: .
d_call: TRBD2
cdr3_nt: TGTGCCAGCAGCGTAGGAGCGGGAGGGGGGACAGATACGCAGTATTTT
cdr3_aa: CASSVGAGGGTDTQYF

j_call: TRBJ1-2
v_call: TRBV19
cdr3_length: 15
clone_size: .
d_call: .
cdr3_nt: TGTGCCAGTAGTCCAGGGGACGCCCCCATCTATGGCTACACCTTC
cdr3_aa: CASSPGDAPIYGYTF

j_call: TRBJ2-7
v_call: TRBV5-8
cdr3_length: 13
clone_size: .
d_call: .
cdr3_nt: TGTGCCAGCTCACACCGAGCGAGTAACGAGCAGTACTTC
cdr3_aa: CASSHRASNEQYF

j_call: TRBJ2-7
v_call: TRBV27
cdr3_length: 18
clone_size: .
d_call: TRBD2
cdr3_nt: TGTGCCAGCAGTTTATCGGGCCGGGGAGCGGGAGGCATCTACGAGCAGTACTTC
cdr3_aa: CASSLSGRGAGGIYEQYF

j_call: TRBJ2-5
v_call: TRBV27
cdr3_length: 14
clone_size: .
d_call: .
cdr3_nt: TGTGCCAGCAGTTCCGACCAGGGGCGAGAGACCCAGTACTTC
cdr3_aa: CASSSDQGRETQYF

j_call: TRBJ2-6
v_call: TRBV27
cdr3_length: 18
clone_size: .
d_call: TRBD2
cdr3_nt: TGTGCCAGCAGTTTATTTAGCGGGCGGATATCTGGGGCCAACGTCCTGACTTTC
cdr3_aa: CASSLFSGRISGANVLTF

j_call: TRBJ2-1
v_call: TRBV15
cdr3_length: 15
clone_size: .
d_call: .
cdr3_nt: TGTGCCACCAGCACCCAACGAACAGGGAGCGATGAGCAGTTCTTC
cdr3_aa: CATSTQRTGSDEQFF

j_call: TRBJ2-5
v_call: TRBV29-1
cdr3_length: 15
clone_size: once
d_call: TRBD2
cdr3_nt: TGCAGCGTTGTAGCGGGAGGAGGCGTTTGGGAGACCCAGTACTTC
cdr3_aa: CSVVAGGGVWETQYF

j_call: TRBJ2-7
v_call: TRBV25-1
cdr3_length: 14
clone_size: .
d_call: .
cdr3_nt: TGTGCCAGCAGTGCGACAGGACGGTCCTACGAGCAGTACTTC
cdr3_aa: CASSATGRSYEQYF

j_call: TRBJ1-1
v_call: TRBV19
cdr3_length: 13
clone_size: .
d_call: TRBD1
cdr3_nt: TGTGCCAGTAGGGGGACAGGGCCTGCTGAAGCTTTCTTT
cdr3_aa: CASRGTGPAEAFF

j_call: TRBJ1-1
v_call: TRBV5-1
cdr3_length: 14
clone_size: .
d_call: TRBD1
cdr3_nt: TGCGCCAGCAGGTCGGGACAGGGGAGTACTGAAGCTTTCTTT
cdr3_aa: CASRSGQGSTEAFF

j_call: TRBJ1-1
v_call: TRBV29-1
cdr3_length: 12
clone_size: .
d_call: .
cdr3_nt: TGCAGCGTTTCAAGGGCAGGGACTGAAGCTTTCTTT
cdr3_aa: CSVSRAGTEAFF

j_call: TRBJ2-2
v_call: TRBV27
cdr3_length: 15
clone_size: few
d_call: TRBD2
cdr3_nt: TGTGCCAGCAGCCCTAGCGGGAGTAACACCGGGGAGCTGTTTTTT
cdr3_aa: CASSPSGSNTGELFF

j_call: TRBJ2-1
v_call: TRBV14
cdr3_length: 15
clone_size: .
d_call: TRBD2
cdr3_nt: TGTGCCAGCAGCCAACAAGCGGGAGGGTCTAATGAGCAGTTCTTC
cdr3_aa: CASSQQAGGSNEQFF

j_call: TRBJ1-3
v_call: TRBV2
cdr3_length: 15
clone_size: .
d_call: .
cdr3_nt: TGTGCCAGCAGTATCGGTCGTTCCGAGGGAAACACCATATATTTT
cdr3_aa: CASSIGRSEGNTIYF

j_call: TRBJ1-1
v_call: TRBV5-1
cdr3_length: 13
clone_size: .
d_call: .
cdr3_nt: TGCGCCAGCAGCTTACTCCAAGACACTGAAGCTTTCTTT
cdr3_aa: CASSLLQDTEAFF

j_call: TRBJ1-2
v_call: TRBV27
cdr3_length: 12
clone_size: .
d_call: .
cdr3_nt: TGTGCCAGCTGGCGGTCCAACTATGGCTACACCTTC
cdr3_aa: CASWRSNYGYTF

j_call: TRBJ1-2
v_call: TRBV27
cdr3_length: 12
clone_size: .
d_call: .
cdr3_nt: TGTGCCAGCAGTTCAGCGGGAGTTGGCTACACCTTC
cdr3_aa: CASSSAGVGYTF

j_call: TRBJ1-3
v_call: TRBV12-5
cdr3_length: 14
clone_size: .
d_call: TRBD1
cdr3_nt: TGTGCTAGTGGTATCTCGACAGGGGGAAACACCATATATTTT
cdr3_aa: CASGISTGGNTIYF